Below are 26 T cell receptor beta chains sequenced from a single sample in a study of regulatory T cells in long-lasting Graves disease. This sample's time point: persistent/refractory GD, antithyroid drugs over 5 years with positive TRAb. Researchers made the TCR library from RNA that was extracted from PBMCs. Investigators prepared the TCR beta libraries by applying iRepertoire HTBI primers and Arm-PCR of CDR3 regions. TCRdb independently ran MiXCR on the multiplex PCR reads; one entry per CDR3 protein. The sample holds approximately 400,000 distinct CDR3 sequences, around 21% seen once. The sequencing used peripheral blood mononuclear cells (PBMCs), collected when the disease was refractory, from a patient treated with antithyroid drugs. These receptor sequences come from a female donor with Graves disease.

This rearrangement joins TRBV29-1 to TRBJ2-7, with TRBD2 identical over 13 bases. The ends lost 7 bases at V and 0 bases at J; junction bases unmatched: 3. Germline V gene data show CDR1 as SQVTM and CDR2 as ANQGSEA. The CDR3 has 14 residues. The CDR3 region is CSAGTSGTSYEQYF. The DNA for the CDR3 is TGCAGCGCTGGGACTAGCGGGACCTCCTACGAGCAGTACTTC.

In this sample, this clonotype turned up many times. The V and J genes are TRBV12-3 or TRBV12-4 and TRBJ2-5, with 7 nucleotides matching TRBD1. The CDR3 covers 13 residues. Trimming took 6 bases from V and 10 from J; bases not matched to a gene: 11. This CDR3 is CASSPVRTGVQYF. CDR3 DNA sequence: TGTGCCAGCAGCCCCGTACGGACAGGAGTCCAGTACTTC.

The sample holds many counts of this clonotype. This chain connects TRBV2 to TRBJ2-7; 8 positions agree with TRBD2. This CDR3 region has 17 residues. Per the germline V gene, CDR1 is SNHLY and CDR2 is FYNNEI. V lost 4 bases and J lost 2; bases outside the gene matches: 13. Written as DNA, the CDR3 is TGTGCCAGCAGTGCCCCGCCGGGCAGCGGGAGACCCTACGAGCAGTACTTC. The encoded protein is CASSAPPGSGRPYEQYF.

V usage is TRBV25-1 and J usage is TRBJ2-7; 7 bases fit TRBD2. Looked up from germline, CDR1 is MGHDK and CDR2 is SYGVNS. V shed 6 bases, J shed 0 bases, and the junction held 5 bases outside the gene matches. The CDR3 is 14 residues long. CDR3 sequence: CASRTGTNSYEQYF. The CDR3 DNA is TGTGCCAGCAGGACCGGGACTAACTCCTACGAGCAGTACTTC.

This clonotype has only a few counts. CDR3 sequence (DNA): TGTGCCAGCACTCCGCGGCCTACCTACGAGCAGTACTTC. It codes for CASTPRPTYEQYF. The chain employs TRBV28 and TRBJ2-7; D remains ambiguous. The CDR3 is 13 residues long. The germline gives CDR1 MDHEN, CDR2 SYDVKM. V was shortened by 7 bases and J by 2 bases, with 12 bases between the two germline ends.

This chain connects TRBV2 to TRBJ2-3, with 9 bases that match TRBD2. The V gene's germline CDR1 is SNHLY and CDR2 FYNNEI. The V gene end was trimmed by 1 base and the J gene end by 2 bases; junction bases not matched to a gene: 4. The CDR3 has 16 residues. For the CDR3, the DNA is TGTGCCAGCAGTGAAGGCGGCGGGAGGGCCACAGATACGCAGTATTTT. This gives the protein CASSEGGGRATDTQYF. Complete variable domain (other parts from reference TRBV2 and TRBJ2-3): EPEVTQTPSHQVTQMGQEVILRCVPISNHLYFYWYRQILGQKVEFLVSFYNNEISEKSEIFDDQFSVERPDGSNFTLKIRSTKLEDSAMYFCASSEGGGRATDTQYFGPGTRLTVL.

Comments on this clonotype: Given the absence of the conserved phenylalanine or tryptophan at the CDR3 end, a read error is likely. No DNA is shown, since the ends of the CDR3 on it are uncertain; the CDR3 is the one TCRdb lists. The V and J genes are TRBV29-1 and TRBJ1-2; the table's D gene call, TRBD1, was not cross checked with the DNA. The germline CDR1 and CDR2 sequences are SQVTM and ANQGSEA. The CDR3 is 9 amino acids long, termini counted. The CDR3 sequence is CSVPLGRAE.

V and J are TRBV5-1 and TRBJ2-4, with a weak D call TRBD2 (5 bases). Germline CDR1 SGHRS, CDR2 YFSETQ. CDR3 length equals 15 residues. Trimming shortened V by 4 bases and J by 6 bases, and 17 bases separated the two germline ends. CDR3 coding DNA: TGCGCCAGCAGCGGCGGGCAGGCCGCAGGAAACATTCAGTACTTC. It translates to CASSGGQAAGNIQYF. Full variable domain (outside the CDR3, taken from reference TRBV5-1 and TRBJ2-4): KAGVTQTPRYLIKTRGQQVTLSCSPISGHRSVSWYQQTPGQGLQFLFEYFSETQRNKGNFPGRFSGRQFSNSRSEMNVSTLELGDSALYLCASSGGQAAGNIQYFGAGTRLSVL.

This clonotype showed up just a few times. V usage is TRBV20-1 and J usage is TRBJ2-7; D is perhaps TRBD2 (6 bases). The germline CDR1 and CDR2 sequences are DFQATT and SNEGSKA (reference sequence). The CDR3 extends over 15 amino acids. Trimming took 5 bases from V and 2 from J, leaving 19 bases between them. The CDR3 DNA sequence: TGCAGTGCTGAAGGAGGGTGGGCTGGTCCCTACGAGCAGTACTTC. Encoded protein: CSAEGGWAGPYEQYF.

Points on this clonotype: A much more abundant neighbour one base away suggests this may be a read error. The chain recombines TRBV29-1 with TRBJ1-1; tentatively, D is TRBD1 (5 bases). The CDR3 runs 15 residues. Germline V gene sequence: CDR1 SQVTM, CDR2 ANQGSEA. The CDR3, as DNA: TGCAGCGTTGAAGATCTTTGGGGGATGAACACTGAAGCTCTCTTT. This translates into CSVEDLWGMNTEALF.

This clonotype was counted a few times. This sequence joins TRBV27 and TRBJ2-7; D is ambiguous. CDR1 MNHEY and CDR2 SMNVEV come from the germline V gene (reference sequence). The CDR3 contains 14 residues. V was pared by 2 bases and J by 6 bases, with 14 bases between. The CDR3 is CASSLGVNNGEQYF. The DNA for the CDR3 is TGTGCCAGCAGTTTAGGGGTTAACAACGGCGAGCAGTACTTC.

This clonotype was observed a few times. The chain uses TRBV20-1 and TRBJ2-7, with 10 bases identical to TRBD2. The CDR3 is made up of 13 amino acids. With V trimmed by 6 bases and J by 5 bases, 7 bases remained unmatched. Germline V gene sequence: CDR1 DFQATT, CDR2 SNEGSKA (reference sequence). For the CDR3, the DNA is TGCAGTGCCCTCCAAACTAGCGGGAACGAGCAGTACTTC. Protein sequence: CSALQTSGNEQYF.

The chain links TRBV7-9 to TRBJ1-4; perhaps TRBD1 as D (5 bases). This CDR3 is 15 amino acids long. Trimming cost V 5 bases and J 8 bases, with 18 bases left between them. Germline V CDR1 and CDR2: SEHNR, FQNEAQ (reference sequence). The chain's CDR3 is CASSKRGRGSEKLFF. In nucleotides, the CDR3 is TGTGCCAGCAGCAAACGGGGGAGGGGCTCCGAAAAACTGTTTTTT.

With respect to this clonotype: One junction end does not reproduce the germline sequence, and a read error may be involved. The V gene is TRBV2, the J gene TRBJ2-2; weak D call: TRBD1 (5 bases). The CDR3 has 17 amino acids. CDR1 is SNHLY and CDR2 is FYNNEI in the germline V gene. CDR3 amino acids: CAGSPREPGWGTRELFF. CDR3 in DNA: TGTGCCGGCAGTCCTCGCGAACCTGGCTGGGGCACCCGGGAGCTGTTTTTT.

This clonotype was recorded at least ten times. The chain has TRBV28 and TRBJ1-1, with TRBD1 matching 9 bases. The CDR3 has 14 amino acids. The V gene's germline CDR1 is MDHEN and CDR2 SYDVKM. V was clipped by 10 bases and J by 4 bases; unmatched bases: 10. The CDR3 loop reads CAIRTGGTVTEAFF. The CDR3 region has the DNA TGTGCCATCAGAACAGGGGGCACCGTCACTGAAGCTTTCTTT. Full variable domain (missing parts from reference TRBV28 and TRBJ1-1): DVKVTQSSRYLVKRTGEKVFLECVQDMDHENMFWYRQDPGLGLRLIYFSYDVKMKEKGDIPEGYSVSREKKERFSLILESASTNQTSMYLCAIRTGGTVTEAFFGQGTRLTVV.

The sample holds a few counts of this clonotype. The chain couples TRBV6-1 to TRBJ2-5; D is unclear. The germline gives CDR1 MNHNS, CDR2 SASEGT. This CDR3 has 13 residues. V was clipped by 6 bases and J by 4 bases, with 12 bases between them. The CDR3 nucleotides are TGTGCCAGCAGCAGGACGGTTCGAGAGACCCAGTACTTC. This sequence encodes CASSRTVRETQYF.

This clonotype has a count of ten or more. This rearrangement joins TRBV2 to TRBJ1-3, with D tentatively TRBD1 (6 bases). Germline V gene data show CDR1 as SNHLY and CDR2 as FYNNEI. The CDR3 extends over 15 amino acids. V dropped 4 bases and J dropped 0 bases, with 10 bases sitting between them. Here the CDR3 DNA reads TGTGCCAGCAGTGGGGAGGACAGCTCTGGAAACACCATATATTTT. Protein: CASSGEDSSGNTIYF.

The chain recombines TRBV27 with TRBJ1-6; D remains ambiguous. The germline V and J ends were trimmed by 5 bases and 7 bases, with 9 bases remaining between them. In germline, CDR1 is MNHEY, CDR2 SMNVEV (reference sequence). This CDR3 contains 13 residues. The CDR3 DNA follows: TGTGCCAGCAGTCCTTCCCTGAATTCACCCCTCCACTTT. The encoded protein is CASSPSLNSPLHF.

This sequence joins TRBV20-1 and TRBJ1-2; no clear D gene. The ends were cut back, 0 bases at V and 7 bases at J, with 12 bases in the middle. The CDR3 spans 13 residues. Germline V gives CDR1 DFQATT, CDR2 SNEGSKA (reference sequence). The CDR3 bases are TGCAGTGCTAGAGATCCGCGGGTTAGTGGCTACACCTTC. Its protein is CSARDPRVSGYTF.

This clonotype was detected many times. This chain links TRBV28 with TRBJ2-7, with 7 bases fitting TRBD1. The CDR3 is 15 amino acids. CDR1 and CDR2 from the germline V gene are MDHEN and SYDVKM. V dropped 2 bases and J dropped 3; count of bases not matched to a gene: 7. CDR3 in DNA: TGTGCCAGCAGTTTAATGTACCCAGGGGGCTACGAGCAGTACTTC. Translating gives CASSLMYPGGYEQYF.

This chain joins TRBV25-1 and TRBJ1-1; TRBD1 aligns across 7 bases. The germline gives CDR1 MGHDK, CDR2 SYGVNS. V lost 6 bases and J lost 4; bases outside the gene matches: 5. The length of the CDR3 is 13 residues. CDR3 sequence: CASRTGFGTEAFF. The DNA of the CDR3 is TGTGCCAGCAGGACAGGGTTCGGCACTGAAGCTTTCTTT.

The CDR3 sequence is CSARQEVGDSNQPQHF. The CDR3 DNA is TGCAGTGCTAGACAGGAGGTAGGGGATAGCAATCAGCCCCAGCATTTT. The chain employs TRBV20-1 and TRBJ1-5; possible D gene TRBD1, 5 bases. CDR1 DFQATT and CDR2 SNEGSKA come from the germline V gene (reference sequence). V was shortened by 2 bases and J by 0 bases, with 14 bases between the two germline ends. The length of the CDR3 is 16 residues.

This clonotype came up many times. CDR3 sequence reads: CASSFGAGLYEQYF. In DNA form, the CDR3 reads TGTGCCAGCAGCTTTGGGGCGGGATTGTACGAGCAGTACTTC. The chain is built from TRBV7-2 and TRBJ2-7, with a possible D match to TRBD2 (6 bases). Per germline, CDR1 SGHTA and CDR2 FQGNSA. V was trimmed by 3 bases and J by 4 bases, leaving 13 bases between them. CDR3 size: 14 residues.

This sequence joins TRBV3-1 and TRBJ2-1; 10 nucleotides agree with TRBD2. V dropped 3 bases and J dropped 7; count of bases not matched to a gene: 12. The germline gives CDR1 LGHDT, CDR2 YNNKEL (reference sequence). The CDR3 contains 17 residues. CDR3 sequence (DNA): TGTGCCAGCAGCCAGATACCTCTAGCGGGAGCAGGAAATGAGCAGTTCTTC. It is translated as CASSQIPLAGAGNEQFF.

This clonotype was seen ten or more times. The V call is TRBV7-3, the J call TRBJ1-6; D uncertain. V lost 4 bases and J 7 bases, leaving 8 bases between the germline ends. Germline V gene data show CDR1 as SGHTA and CDR2 as FQGTGA. The CDR3 totals 13 residues. CDR3 sequence (DNA): TGTGCCAGCAGCTCTACTGGGAATTCACCCCTCCACTTT. Protein: CASSSTGNSPLHF.

V is TRBV2 and J is TRBJ2-3; D assignment may be TRBD1 or TRBD2 (5 bases each). Trimming left V 4 bases short and J 4 bases short, with 12 bases between. The CDR3 extends over 14 amino acids. From germline, CDR1 is SNHLY and CDR2 FYNNEI. The CDR3 loop is CASSGGRRADTQYF. The CDR3 DNA sequence: TGTGCCAGCAGTGGGGGGAGACGGGCAGATACGCAGTATTTT.